The 23 T cell receptor beta chains in this list originate from one sample, sequenced in a study of blood T cell repertoires in COVID-19. Assay used: immunoSEQ multiplex PCR; TCRdb lists only in-frame clones, some missing. The repertoire holds a few hundred thousand clones, with approximately 90% as singletons. The specimen was peripheral blood. These TCRs come from a middle-aged man with COVID-19, enrolled during active disease.

V usage is TRBV28 and J usage is TRBJ1-4; D is undetermined. Looked up from germline, CDR1 is MDHEN and CDR2 is SYDVKM. The CDR3 contains 15 residues. Trimming took 8 bases from V and 2 from J, leaving 15 bases between them. Written as DNA, the CDR3 is TGTGCCAGCTCCTTCGGAGGCTCTACTAATGAAAAACTGTTTTTT. This encodes CASSFGGSTNEKLFF.

This clone was seen only a few times. The V call is TRBV7-2, the J call TRBJ2-1; 8 positions agree with TRBD2. In germline, CDR1 is SGHTA, CDR2 FQGNSA. V gave up 1 base and J gave up 2 bases; unmatched junction bases: 4. The CDR3 sequence is 16 residues long. The CDR3, as DNA: TGTGCCAGCAGCTTAGTGGGCGGGAGGACCTACAATGAGCAGTTCTTC. Its translation is CASSLVGGRTYNEQFF. Looking up the rest from reference TRBV7-2 and TRBJ2-1 gives the full variable domain: GAGVSQSPSNKVTEKGKDVELRCDPISGHTALYWYRQSLGQGLEFLIYFQGNSAPDKSGLPSDRFSAERTGGSVSTLTIQRTQQEDSAVYLCASSLVGGRTYNEQFFGPGTRLTVL.

This clone was recorded at least ten times. Other DNA sequences from this sample encode an identical CDR3 as well. V and J are TRBV11-2 and TRBJ1-2; D is possibly TRBD1 (5 bases). The V end lost 4 bases, the J end lost 4 bases, and 16 bases lay between the germline ends. This CDR3 is 15 amino acids long. In germline, CDR1 is SGHAT, CDR2 FQNNGV. CDR3 bases: TGTGCCAGCAGCTCTCGCCAGGGATGGCTCTATGGCTACACCTTC. Its protein product is CASSSRQGWLYGYTF.

The chain links TRBV19 to TRBJ2-7, with 10 nucleotides matching TRBD2. Germline CDR1 LNHDA, CDR2 SQIVND (reference sequence). The CDR3 contains 15 residues. V was pared by 7 bases and J by 1 base, with 7 bases of the junction left unmatched. The CDR3 DNA reads TGTGCCAGTACCAGCTGGACTAGCGGTTCCTACGAGCAGTACTTC. Its protein product is CASTSWTSGSYEQYF.

The chain is built from TRBV18 and TRBJ2-7; the match to TRBD1 covers 8 bases. The ends lost 3 bases at V and 6 bases at J; junction bases unmatched: 4. Germline lookup yields CDR1 KGHSH and CDR2 LQKENI. The CDR3 is 13 residues long. The CDR3 DNA reads as TGTGCCAGCTCACCCGGACAGGGCCCCGAGCAGTACTTC. It translates to CASSPGQGPEQYF. Complete variable domain (other parts from reference TRBV18 and TRBJ2-7): NAGVMQNPRHLVRRRGQEARLRCSPMKGHSHVYWYRQLPEEGLKFMVYLQKENIIDESGMPKERFSAEFPKEGPSILRIQQVVRGDSAAYFCASSPGQGPEQYFGPGTRLTVT.

Concerning this clone itself: Compared with germline, one end of the junction differs, possibly owing to a read error. This chain links TRBV6-5 with TRBJ2-1; 9 nucleotides agree with TRBD2. Germline CDR1 MNHEY, CDR2 SVGAGI. The CDR3 extends over 15 amino acids. CDR3 coding DNA: TGTGCCAGCAGTTATGGGACTAGCTCCCACAATGAGCAGTTCTTC. This gives the protein CASSYGTSSHNEQFF.

J is TRBJ1-2 and V is TRBV3-1 (or the pseudogene TRBV3-2), with D perhaps matching TRBD1 (5 bases). The germline V gene encodes CDR1 LGHDT and CDR2 YNNKEL (reference sequence). V was shortened by 0 bases and J by 5 bases, with 10 bases between the two germline ends. The CDR3 has 14 residues. The CDR3 region is CASSQDGGEYGYTF. In DNA form, the CDR3 reads TGTGCCAGCAGCCAAGATGGGGGGGAATATGGCTACACCTTC.

This chain connects TRBV5-4 to TRBJ2-3; 10 bases are shared with TRBD2. Germline V CDR1 and CDR2: SGHNT, YYREEE (reference sequence). This CDR3 contains 16 residues. The V and J ends lost 6 bases and 2 bases, in that order; junction bases with no gene match: 9. Here the CDR3 reads CASTPGTSDFTDTQYF. The CDR3 nucleotides read TGTGCCAGCACCCCCGGGACTAGCGACTTCACAGATACGCAGTATTTT.

As concerns this clone: This specimen includes other DNA sequences encoding the same CDR3. CDR3 protein: CASSQDRGDTGELFF. The CDR3 region has the DNA TGTGCCAGCAGCCAAGACAGGGGGGACACCGGGGAGCTGTTTTTT. The J gene is TRBJ2-2, the V gene TRBV4-2, with a weak D call TRBD1 (7 bases). Trimming took off 0 bases at V and 3 bases at J, with 8 bases between the two ends. This CDR3 spans 15 amino acids. Germline loops: CDR1 LGHNA, CDR2 YNFKEQ.

This sequence joins TRBV10-1 and TRBJ2-1; tentatively, D is TRBD2 (7 bases). Germline V lookup: CDR1 WNHNN, CDR2 SYGVQD (reference sequence). Trimming removed 0 bases at V and 0 bases at J, with 21 bases between. There are 20 residues in the CDR3. CDR3 coding DNA: TGCGCCAGCAGTGAGTCGAGGGGGGTGAAGGCTAGCGGCTCCTACAATGAGCAGTTCTTC. Its protein product is CASSESRGVKASGSYNEQFF.

This rearrangement joins TRBV7-7 to TRBJ1-3, with D hard to call. Trimming took 5 bases from V and 0 from J, leaving 17 bases between them. The length of the CDR3 is 17 residues. CDR1 is SSHAT, CDR2 FNYEAQ, per germline (reference sequence). The CDR3, as DNA: TGTGCCAGCAGCCCCCTGGTTGGCTTCAACTCTGGAAACACCATATATTTT. Translating it yields CASSPLVGFNSGNTIYF.

The rearrangement links TRBV2 to TRBJ2-1; D is unclear. Germline V gene lookup returns CDR1 SNHLY and CDR2 FYNNEI. Trimming removed 3 bases from V and 0 bases from J, with 9 bases in between. The CDR3 has 15 residues. In DNA, the CDR3 is TGTGCCAGCAGTGATCCGATTAGCTCCTACAATGAGCAGTTCTTC. Protein product: CASSDPISSYNEQFF.

This clone was seen only once. The rearrangement links TRBV4-2 to TRBJ1-6; D not certain. V was trimmed by 1 base and J by 8 bases, leaving 15 bases between them. Germline CDR1 reads LGHNA; CDR2 reads YNFKEQ. The CDR3 extends over 16 amino acids. The CDR3 loop reads CASSQGGGGFYSPLHF. The CDR3 DNA sequence: TGTGCCAGCAGCCAAGGTGGCGGCGGATTTTATTCACCCCTCCACTTT.

The chain joins TRBV4-2 to TRBJ1-4; D perhaps matches TRBD1 (5 bases). Trimming removed 4 bases at V and 6 bases at J, with 15 bases between. The CDR3 sequence is 15 residues long. Germline loops: CDR1 LGHNA, CDR2 YNFKEQ. CDR3 sequence reads: CASSPARAKDEKLFF. CDR3 nucleotide sequence: TGTGCCAGCAGCCCAGCCAGGGCCAAGGATGAAAAACTGTTTTTT.

The CDR3: CASSPRTSGRSSYEQYF. In DNA form, the CDR3 reads TGTGCCAGCAGCCCCCGGACTAGCGGGAGGTCCTCCTACGAGCAGTACTTC. V usage is TRBV11-2 and J usage is TRBJ2-7, with 14 bases lining up with TRBD2. The CDR3 is 17 residues long. The junction had 6 bases not matched to a gene; V was cut back by 5 bases and J by 0 bases. From germline, CDR1 is SGHAT and CDR2 FQNNGV.

The chain recombines TRBV5-4 with TRBJ2-3; 12 positions match TRBD2. CDR1 is SGHNT and CDR2 is YYREEE in the germline V gene (reference sequence). V dropped 3 bases and J dropped 3; count of bases not matched to a gene: 5. CDR3 length: 16 residues. The DNA for the CDR3 is TGTGCCAGCAGCTCAGGGACTAGCGGGTATACAGATACGCAGTATTTT. Translating gives CASSSGTSGYTDTQYF.

This clone appeared a single time. This sequence joins TRBV5-4 and TRBJ1-6; D uncertain. CDR1 is SGHNT, CDR2 YYREEE, per germline (reference sequence). V lost 0 bases and J lost 7, with 8 bases in between. The CDR3 extends over 14 amino acids. CDR3 coding DNA: TGTGCCAGCAGCTTGGCTCGGAGAAATTCACCCCTCCACTTT. Protein product: CASSLARRNSPLHF.

The chain employs TRBV3-1 (or the pseudogene TRBV3-2) and TRBJ2-6; D may be TRBD1 (5 bases). The CDR3 runs to 15 residues. Germline values: CDR1 LGHDT, CDR2 YNNKEL (reference sequence). Trimming left V 4 bases short and J 0 bases short, with 7 bases between. CDR3: CASSPRVSGANVLTF. CDR3 nucleotides: TGTGCCAGCAGCCCCAGGGTCTCTGGGGCCAACGTCCTGACTTTC.

The rearrangement links TRBV3-1 (or the pseudogene TRBV3-2) to TRBJ1-1, with TRBD1 matching 7 bases. The CDR3 totals 18 residues. V gave up 4 bases and J gave up 0 bases; unmatched junction bases: 14. CDR1 is LGHDT, CDR2 YNNKEL, per germline (reference sequence). The CDR3 DNA reads as TGTGCCAGCAGCCCCAGGGACAGTTTGCCGGTTGTGAACACTGAAGCTTTCTTT. Protein sequence: CASSPRDSLPVVNTEAFF.

This clone was detected once. The chain couples TRBV28 to TRBJ1-2; TRBD1 matches at 10 bases. Germline V gene sequence: CDR1 MDHEN, CDR2 SYDVKM. This CDR3 region has 15 residues. V trimming: 5 bases; J trimming: 3 bases; junction bases outside the gene matches: 6. Here the CDR3 reads CASSRQGARDYGYTF. In nucleotides, the CDR3 is TGTGCCAGCAGTCGACAGGGGGCCCGTGACTATGGCTACACCTTC.

This rearrangement joins TRBV29-1 to TRBJ1-5, with 7 bases aligning to TRBD1. V was pared by 1 base and J by 11 bases, with 8 bases of the junction left unmatched. The CDR3 extends over 13 amino acids. Germline V gene data show CDR1 as SQVTM and CDR2 as ANQGSEA. The CDR3 DNA is TGCAGCGTTGAAGGACAGGGCGGCGGGGCCCAGCATTTT. This sequence encodes CSVEGQGGGAQHF.

The chain has TRBV9 and TRBJ1-1; 7 positions agree with TRBD1. The junction had 6 bases not matched to a gene; V was cut back by 3 bases and J by 4 bases. The CDR3 has 14 amino acids. CDR1 is SGDLS and CDR2 is YYNGEE in the germline V gene. The CDR3 bases are TGTGCCAGCAGCGAGACAGGGTTCTCCACTGAAGCTTTCTTT. Translated, it gives CASSETGFSTEAFF.

The chain recombines TRBV7-9 with TRBJ1-5; 9 bases map to TRBD1. The J segment lost 5 bases and the V segment lost 5 bases, leaving 10 bases of the junction unmatched. Germline V lookup: CDR1 SEHNR, CDR2 FQNEAQ (reference sequence). CDR3 length equals 16 residues. The CDR3 nucleotides read TGTGCCAGCAGCAAATGGACAGGGGCTATCTATCAGCCCCAGCATTTT. Translated, it gives CASSKWTGAIYQPQHF.